This T cell receptor beta chain originates from a study of T cells in Graves' hyperthyroidism and ophthalmopathy. Study findings and constraints: Blood also contained most expanded thyroid clonotypes above 0.001. Ophthalmopathy and stable hyperthyroidism were separated by a 13 V-J model.

Worth noting for this clonotype: Its antigen is currently unknown. The junction differs from germline at one of its ends, possibly a read error.

TCR beta CDR3 region amplification was performed from RNA transcripts. A set of HTBI primers served as the primers for a first-round RT-PCR of the TCR CDR3. TCRdb analysed the multiplex PCR reads with MiXCR anew, one entry per CDR3 protein. The table lists 500,000 to 800,000 distinct CDR3 sequences, less than 45% of them singletons, with approximately 7.2% in the top ten. CDR3 length equals 17 residues. Germline V CDR1 and CDR2: SEHNR, FQNEAQ (reference sequence). The chain links TRBV7-9 to TRBJ2-2, with D perhaps given as TRBD1 or TRBD2 (5 bases each). The sequenced material came from peripheral blood or thyroid tissue (not recorded which). The TCR sequence derives from an adult man with Graves' disease, either hyperthyroidism or ophthalmopathy (not recorded which). The CDR3 DNA reads TGCGCCAGCAGGAGAAGAACCGGGACGGCGAACACCGGGGAGCTGTTTTTT. Translation: CASRRRTGTANTGELFF.